Only a few counts were recorded for the clone carrying this T cell receptor (beta chain). Its antigen is not identified. Each donor supplied 8 to 10 milliliters of peripheral blood. Next came a second PCR, run for about 7 to 12 cycles, which used a sample-barcoded 5' primer along with a J-beta primer mix. Through a template-switch adaptor with 12 random nucleotides, each cDNA molecule received a tag. Sequencing of every sample gave 2.5 million or more CDR3-containing paired-end reads. TCRdb itself ran the 5' RACE reads through MiXCR, one entry per CDR3 protein. The table includes about 770,000 distinct CDR3 sequences, roughly 44% detected once. The CDR3 totals 15 residues. The germline CDR1 and CDR2 sequences are SGHTA and FQGNSA. V gave up 4 bases and J gave up 2 bases; unmatched junction bases: 8. This entry belongs to a study of blood T cells in healthy people across ages. Study findings and constraints: Both naive CD4+ cell counts and diversity were greater in long-lived donors than in aged donors.

The rearrangement joins TRBV7-2 to TRBJ2-7, with TRBD1 matching over 7 bases. This sequence originates from a man aged 60 to 75 in good health. The material sequenced was blood. The CDR3 DNA sequence: TGTGCCAGCAGCTCCCGAGGGACAGACCCCTACGAGCAGTACTTC. This codes for CASSSRGTDPYEQYF. Variable domain in full (rest from reference TRBV7-2 and TRBJ2-7): GAGVSQSPSNKVTEKGKDVELRCDPISGHTALYWYRQSLGQGLEFLIYFQGNSAPDKSGLPSDRFSAERTGGSVSTLTIQRTQQEDSAVYLCASSSRGTDPYEQYFGPGTRLTVT.